Below, one TCR beta chain is given with its context. Its antigen specificity is not known. Base qualities are not provided; no much larger clone lies one nucleotide away. Genomic DNA served as template for TCR beta VDJ combination and CDR3 sequence profiling. TCR repertoire sequencing was run on an Illumina HiSeq 2000. The published analysis was carried out like this. TRBV/TRBJ rearrangement plots, CDR3 size and DJ length profiles, and Simpson's diversity index were used to evaluate the repertoires. The most abundant DNA sequence in the deep sequencing data was defined as the immunodominant clone. CDR3 amino acid sequences were screened for sharing across subjects and compared with published repertoires and the VDJdb database. TCRdb handled the public reads itself, with Q25 trimming in fastp and clone calling in MiXCR, and kept productive beta chains. Each entry is one CDR3 protein sequence, shown with its most common DNA and genes. The V and J calls and clone size come from TCRdb's table, not from the authors' own analysis. This sample has over 150,000 distinct CDR3 sequences in its table, and approximately 49% of those were observed once. The ten most abundant clones make up more than 15% of the sample.

The sample comes from a study of CD8+CD57+ T cells in acquired aplastic anemia (dated by TCRdb to about 2018). In the study overall: Extracted DNA from sorted CD4+ and CD8+ cells averaged around 3.2 ug, ranging from roughly 0.17 to 27.4 ug. An average of about 10 million reads for CD4+ cells and under 13 million reads for CD8+ cells was obtained from healthy donor samples.

CDR1 is given as ENHRY and CDR2 as SYGVKD, both from the germline V gene. The CDR3 goes from the cysteine to the phenylalanine over 12 residues. Left in the record is the CDR3 DNA by itself, 36 bases read in frame from the first base. V loses 4 bases, J loses 7 bases, and the germline ends lie 11 bases apart. On the study overall, not on this receptor specifically: About 30 CD8+ CDR3 sequences were found to be shared between patients and controls, but these sequences appeared to be highly expressed in patients and within the immunodominant clones of the patients. No significant difference in CD8+ Simpson's diversity was found between patients and healthy controls (P=0.060).

In this study, sorted CD4+ and CD8+ T cells from the blood of healthy subjects and of severe aplastic anemia patients had their TCR repertoires deep-sequenced. Ficoll-Paque density gradient centrifugation was used to isolate peripheral blood mononuclear cells. Before DNA extraction, CD4+ and CD8+ T cells were sorted with FACS or magnetic beads. The sequenced sample consisted of sorted CD4+, CD8+, or CD8+CD57+ T cells (not recorded which) from PBMCs. The V and J genes are TRBV10-3 and TRBJ2-7; the D assignment is uncertain and may be TRBD1 or TRBD2, with 5 bases supporting each. The clonotype originates from a human donor in good health, serving as a control. The DNA sequence is as follows: TGTGCCATCAGTGCTGAGAGGGGTGAGCAGTACTTC. Its translation reads: CAISAERGEQYF.